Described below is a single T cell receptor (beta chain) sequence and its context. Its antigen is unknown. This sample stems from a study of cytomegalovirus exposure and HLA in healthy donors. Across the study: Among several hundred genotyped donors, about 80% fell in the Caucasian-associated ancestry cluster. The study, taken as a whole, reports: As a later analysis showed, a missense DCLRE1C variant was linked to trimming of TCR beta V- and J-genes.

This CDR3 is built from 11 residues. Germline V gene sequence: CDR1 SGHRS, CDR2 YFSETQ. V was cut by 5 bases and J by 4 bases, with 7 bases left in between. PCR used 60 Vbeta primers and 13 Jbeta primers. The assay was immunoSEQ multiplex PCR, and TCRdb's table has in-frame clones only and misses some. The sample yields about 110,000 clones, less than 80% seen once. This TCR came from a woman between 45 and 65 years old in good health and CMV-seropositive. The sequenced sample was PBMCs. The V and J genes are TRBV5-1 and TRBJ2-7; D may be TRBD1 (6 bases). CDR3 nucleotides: TGCGCCAGCAGTACAGGGTACGAGCAGTACTTC. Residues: CASSTGYEQYF.